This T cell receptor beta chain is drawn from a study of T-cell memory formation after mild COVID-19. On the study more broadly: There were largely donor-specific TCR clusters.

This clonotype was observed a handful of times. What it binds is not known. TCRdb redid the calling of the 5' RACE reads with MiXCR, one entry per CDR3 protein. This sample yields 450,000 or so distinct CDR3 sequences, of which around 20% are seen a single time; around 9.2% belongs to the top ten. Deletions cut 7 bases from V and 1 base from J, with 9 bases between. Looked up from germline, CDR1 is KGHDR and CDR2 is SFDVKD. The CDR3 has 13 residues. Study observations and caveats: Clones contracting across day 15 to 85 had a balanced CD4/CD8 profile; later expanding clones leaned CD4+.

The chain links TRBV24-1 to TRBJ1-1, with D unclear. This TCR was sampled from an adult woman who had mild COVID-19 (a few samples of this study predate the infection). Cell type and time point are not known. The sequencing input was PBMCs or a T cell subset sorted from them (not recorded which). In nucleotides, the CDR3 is TGTGCCACCAGGGACGGCTGGAACACTGAAGCTTTCTTT. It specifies CATRDGWNTEAFF.